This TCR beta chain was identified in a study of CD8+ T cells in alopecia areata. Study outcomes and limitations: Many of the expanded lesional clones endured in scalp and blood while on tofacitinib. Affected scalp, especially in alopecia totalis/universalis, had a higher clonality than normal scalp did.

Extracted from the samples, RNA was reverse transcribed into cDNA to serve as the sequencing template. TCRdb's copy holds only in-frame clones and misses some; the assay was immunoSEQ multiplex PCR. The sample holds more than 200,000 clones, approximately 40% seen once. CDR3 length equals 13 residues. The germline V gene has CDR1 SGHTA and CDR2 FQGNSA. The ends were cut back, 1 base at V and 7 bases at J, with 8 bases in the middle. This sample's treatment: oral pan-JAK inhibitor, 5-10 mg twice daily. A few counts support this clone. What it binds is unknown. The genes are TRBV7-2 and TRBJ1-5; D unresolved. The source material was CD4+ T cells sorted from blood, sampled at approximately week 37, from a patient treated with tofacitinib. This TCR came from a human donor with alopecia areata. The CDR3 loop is CASSLVREQPQHF. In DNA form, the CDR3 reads TGTGCCAGCAGCTTAGTTCGGGAACAGCCCCAGCATTTT. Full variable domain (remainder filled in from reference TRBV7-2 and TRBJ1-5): GAGVSQSPSNKVTEKGKDVELRCDPISGHTALYWYRQSLGQGLEFLIYFQGNSAPDKSGLPSDRFSAERTGGSVSTLTIQRTQQEDSAVYLCASSLVREQPQHFGDGTRLSIL.